Below, 30 T cell receptor beta chains from the same sample are listed, as sequenced in a study of T cells in women clearing cervical HPV infection. Clones were read by immunoSEQ multiplex PCR, and TCRdb kept only the in-frame ones, dropping some. The specimen's table records more than 30,000 clones. Source material: blood buffy coat. The source of these receptors is a woman between 18 and 70 years old with a cervical HPV16 infection that either progressed to CIN3+ or cleared (not recorded which).

About this clone itself: The read ends 3 residues shy of where the CDR3 ends; the end is completed using the germline J gene. This chain joins TRBV7-2 and TRBJ2-1; TRBD2 matches at 12 bases. The germline V gene encodes CDR1 SGHTA and CDR2 FQGNSA. Trimming removed 6 bases from V and 5 bases from J; junction bases left unmatched: 5. This CDR3 contains 15 residues. This CDR3 reads CASRKGLAGNNEQFF. CDR3 bases read: TGTGCCAGCAGGAAAGGACTAGCGGGGAACAATGAG.

On this clone itself: The read falls 3 residues short of the CDR3 end, and the missing part is taken from the germline J gene. The rearrangement joins TRBV19 to TRBJ2-7; D is undetermined. The V end lost 6 bases, the J end lost 1 base, and 16 bases lay between the germline ends. This CDR3 comprises 15 residues. Germline V CDR1 and CDR2: LNHDA, SQIVND (reference sequence). The CDR3 protein is CASSSFLGSSYEQYF. The DNA read from the CDR3 is TGTGCCAGTAGCTCATTTTTGGGCTCTTCCTACGAG.

A note on this clone: The CDR3 end is not reached by the read, which stops 3 residues before it; the germline J gene fills it in. The rearrangement links TRBV2 to TRBJ2-5; 13 nucleotides line up with TRBD2. This CDR3 region has 17 residues. Germline CDR1 and CDR2: SNHLY and FYNNEI. Trimming took 5 bases from V and 4 from J; bases not matched to a gene: 10. The sequenced CDR3 bases are TGTGCCAGCAGTCCACTAGCGGGGGGGGAACGCCTAGAGACC. Protein: CASSPLAGGERLET. The full CDR3 reads CASSPLAGGERLETQYF.

With regard to this clone: The junction and the germline gene differ at one end; a read error may be behind it. The CDR3 end is not reached by the read, which stops 3 residues before it; the germline J gene fills it in. Other DNA sequences in this sample translate to the same CDR3. The chain has TRBV2 and TRBJ1-3; TRBD1 matches 9 bases. The CDR3 is made up of 15 amino acids. CDR1 SNHLY and CDR2 FYNNEI come from the germline V gene. CDR3 sequence reads: CASSGRTGAGNTIYF. The part of the CDR3 DNA that was read is TGTGCCAGCAGTGGTAGGACAGGGGCTGGAAACACG.

In the case of this clone: The read finishes 3 residues shy of the CDR3 end, and the germline J gene is used to complete it. V and J are TRBV18 and TRBJ2-2; no firm D call. Looked up from germline, CDR1 is KGHSH and CDR2 is LQKENI. V lost 3 bases and J 7 bases, leaving 6 bases between the germline ends. The CDR3 is 12 amino acids. The CDR3 sequence is CASSPLDGELFF. Partial CDR3 DNA: TGTGCCAGCTCACCTTTAGACGGGGAG.

As regards this clone: The read stops 3 residues short of the end of the CDR3; the missing end is completed from the germline J gene. The chain employs TRBV13 and TRBJ2-3; 10 bases agree with TRBD2. After removal of 5 bases from V and 0 bases from J, the junction contained 14 bases not matched to a gene. Germline CDR1 is PRHDT and CDR2 is FYEKMQ (reference sequence). The CDR3 extends over 19 amino acids. The CDR3 protein is CASSPAGERGGGSTDTQYF. CDR3 DNA (partial): TGTGCCAGCAGCCCGGCGGGGGAGCGGGGGGGCGGTAGCACAGATACG.

Details on this clone: The observed sequence ends 3 residues before the CDR3 terminus, with the missing tail filled in from the germline J gene. V and J are TRBV5-4 and TRBJ2-5, with TRBD2 matching 7 bases. Per the germline V gene, CDR1 is SGHNT and CDR2 is YYREEE (reference sequence). The CDR3 loop spans 15 amino acids. V shed 3 bases and J 3 bases; nucleotides not matched to a gene: 8. CDR3 DNA (partial): TGTGCCAGCAGCTACCTGGGCCGGGGGGAAGAGACC. Translation gives CASSYLGRGEET. The whole CDR3 is CASSYLGRGEETQYF. Filled out from reference TRBV5-4 and TRBJ2-5, the complete variable domain reads ETGVTQSPTHLIKTRGQQVTLRCSSQSGHNTVSWYQQALGQGPQFIFQYYREEENGRGNFPPRFSGLQFPNYSSELNVNALELDDSALYLCASSYLGRGEETQYFGPGTRLLVL.

With respect to this clone: From the germline J gene comes the end of the CDR3, since the read stops 3 residues before it. The V gene is TRBV30, the J gene TRBJ1-2; D unclear. The CDR3 has 13 residues. Germline CDR1 is GTSNPN and CDR2 is SVGIG (reference sequence). CDR3 protein: CAWNSYAGLTYTF. CDR3 bases read: TGTGCCTGGAATTCGTACGCGGGCCTTACC.

Points on this clone: The read gets to within 3 residues of the CDR3 end, and the germline J gene fills in the rest. The gene calls are TRBV6-2 or TRBV6-3 and TRBJ1-2; TRBD1 matches at 8 bases. CDR3 length: 16 amino acids. Germline CDR1 reads MNHEY; CDR2 reads SVGEGT. Partial CDR3 DNA: TGTGCCAGCAGTTTGGCCCTCAGGGGGCTCATCGACGAC. This gives the protein CASSLALRGLIDD. The full-length CDR3 reads as CASSLALRGLIDDYTF.

As concerns this clone: The read terminates 3 residues ahead of where the CDR3 ends, so the germline J gene completes it. This chain uses TRBV5-1 with TRBJ2-2; possibly TRBD2 for D (5 bases). Germline assignment: CDR1 SGHRS and CDR2 YFSETQ. The CDR3 is 17 residues long. The sequenced CDR3 bases are TGCGCCAGCAGCTACGGGGATGCGGGCTCCTATAATTCACCG. Its translation: CASSYGDAGSYNSP. The entire CDR3 is CASSYGDAGSYNSPLFF.

A remark on this clone: The observed sequence ends 3 residues before the CDR3 terminus, with the missing tail filled in from the germline J gene. The V gene is TRBV20-1, the J gene TRBJ2-2; weak D call: TRBD1 (7 bases). The germline gives CDR1 DFQATT, CDR2 SNEGSKA (reference sequence). The CDR3 is 14 residues long. The CDR3 sequence: CSARDQGGSEKLFF. The sequenced part of the CDR3 DNA is TGCAGTGCTAGAGATCAGGGGGGCTCTGAAAAG.

The CDR3 region is CASSMGALAGDYTF. The covered CDR3 bases are TGTGCCAGTAGTATGGGGGCCCTAGCGGGTGAC. This chain connects TRBV19 to TRBJ1-2; weak D call: TRBD1 (6 bases). Read sequence stops 3 residues before the CDR3 end, and the germline J gene provides the missing end. The CDR3 runs 14 residues. Germline CDR1 reads LNHDA; CDR2 reads SQIVND (reference sequence).

Comment on this clone: The junction does not match germline at one end; this may be a read error. The read finishes 3 residues shy of the CDR3 end, and the germline J gene is used to complete it. V usage is TRBV7-2 and J usage is TRBJ2-3; D might be TRBD2 (7 bases). There are 14 residues in the CDR3. In germline, CDR1 is SGHTA, CDR2 FQGNSA. CDR3 bases read: TGTGCCGGCAGCGTAGGGGGGGGACACTATACG. It codes for CAGSVGGGHYT. The CDR3 in its entirety is CAGSVGGGHYTQYF. Full variable domain (missing parts from reference TRBV7-2 and TRBJ2-3): GAGVSQSPSNKVTEKGKDVELRCDPISGHTALYWYRQSLGQGLEFLIYFQGNSAPDKSGLPSDRFSAERTGGSVSTLTIQRTQQEDSAVYLCAGSVGGGHYTQYFGPGTRLTVL.

To note about this clone: The sequenced fragment ends 3 residues before the CDR3 boundary, so the rest is inferred from the germline J gene. The chain carries TRBV7-6 and TRBJ1-2; D is unresolved. This CDR3 spans 13 amino acids. The germline V gene has CDR1 SGHVS and CDR2 FNYEAQ. The germline V and J ends were trimmed by 1 base and 4 bases, with 7 bases remaining between them. CDR3 protein: CASSLGRSYGYTF. The covered CDR3 bases are TGTGCCAGCAGCTTAGGCAGGTCCTATGGC.

About this clone itself: From the germline J gene comes the end of the CDR3, since the read stops 3 residues before it. J is TRBJ2-2 and V is TRBV6-7, with 13 bases fitting TRBD2. TRBV6-7 carries the ORF label, with uncertain function. V shed 4 bases, J shed 4 bases, and the junction held 9 bases outside the gene matches. This CDR3 is built from 18 residues. This CDR3 reads CASSFRLAGGHGTGELFF. The covered CDR3 bases are TGTGCCAGCAGTTTTAGACTAGCGGGAGGCCATGGCACCGGGGAG.

Comment on this clone: The CDR3 goes on 3 residues after the read ends, and that part is filled in from the germline J gene. V and J are TRBV7-8 and TRBJ1-4; D gene ambiguous. Per germline, CDR1 SGHVS and CDR2 FQNEAQ. This CDR3 spans 16 amino acids. The V and J ends lost 1 base and 4 bases respectively, with 13 bases between them. CDR3 in amino acids: CASSLELTTYNEKLFF. The part of the CDR3 DNA that was read is TGTGCCAGCAGCTTAGAATTGACAACGTATAATGAAAAA. Full variable domain (remainder filled in from reference TRBV7-8 and TRBJ1-4): GAGVSQSPRYKVAKRGQDVALRCDPISGHVSLFWYQQALGQGPEFLTYFQNEAQLDKSGLPSDRFFAERPEGSVSTLKIQRTQQEDSAVYLCASSLELTTYNEKLFFGSGTQLSVL.

As concerns this clone: The read halts 3 residues ahead of the CDR3 end, with the missing end drawn from the germline J gene. The chain combines TRBV12-5 with TRBJ1-2; maybe TRBD1 (5 bases). The CDR3 length is 14 residues. V shed 6 bases and J shed 3 bases, with 14 bases lying between them. From germline, CDR1 is LGHNT and CDR2 FRNRAP. The part of the CDR3 DNA that was read is TGTGCTAGTGGCTACCAGGACACGTACTATGGC. Translated: CASGYQDTYYG. The entire CDR3 sequence reads CASGYQDTYYGYTF.

Notes on this clone: Coverage ceases 3 residues before the CDR3 finishes, and the germline J gene fills in the end. Different DNA sequences within this sample yield the same CDR3. This rearrangement joins TRBV20-1 to TRBJ2-3, with D possibly TRBD2 on 6 matching bases. Looked up from germline, CDR1 is DFQATT and CDR2 is SNEGSKA (reference sequence). The CDR3 extends over 15 amino acids. The CDR3 DNA, read in part, is TGCAGTGCTAGAGCCGCGTTAATGGGGGGAGACACG. This encodes CSARAALMGGDT. The whole CDR3 region reads CSARAALMGGDTQYF.

Note on this clone: The missing CDR3 end, 3 residues past where the read stops, is filled in from the germline J gene. The chain employs TRBV20-1 and TRBJ2-1; 10 bases fit TRBD1. CDR1 and CDR2 (germline): DFQATT, SNEGSKA (reference sequence). J was trimmed by 4 bases and V by 6 bases; bases with no gene match: 6. CDR3 length: 14 amino acids. CDR3 DNA (partial): TGCAGTGCCCACCCGGGACAGGGGTACAATGAG. Translated, it gives CSAHPGQGYNE. The full CDR3 is CSAHPGQGYNEQFF.

As to this clone: With the read ending 3 residues before the CDR3 end, the germline J gene is used to fill in that end. Other DNA sequences in the sample encode the same CDR3. The rearrangement links TRBV6-4 to TRBJ1-3, with TRBD1 as a possible D gene (5 bases). Germline-derived CDR1 and CDR2 are MRHNA and SNTAGT. Trimming left V 2 bases short and J 0 bases short, with 20 bases between. CDR3 size: 19 residues. CDR3 loop: CASSDRAGTKAGSGNTIYF. CDR3 DNA, as far as it was read: TGTGCCAGCAGTGACAGGGCAGGGACTAAGGCTGGCTCTGGAAACACC.

Note on this clone: Coverage ceases 3 residues before the CDR3 finishes, and the germline J gene fills in the end. The chain uses TRBV30 and TRBJ1-6, with TRBD1 matching over 12 bases. The germline V gene has CDR1 GTSNPN and CDR2 SVGIG (reference sequence). The trim removed 7 bases at V and 8 bases at J, leaving 9 bases unmatched. This CDR3 is built from 15 residues. Here the CDR3 reads CASSGQGAVYSPLHF. The part of the CDR3 DNA that was read is TGTGCCTCCTCGGGACAGGGGGCCGTATATTCACCC. The variable domain in full, completed from reference TRBV30 and TRBJ1-6, reads SQTIHQWPATLVQPVGSPLSLECTVEGTSNPNLYWYRQAAGRGLQLLFYSVGIGQISSEVPQNLSASRPQDRQFILSSKKLLLSDSGFYLCASSGQGAVYSPLHFGNGTRLTVT.

The CDR3 reads CASSLTRASGFADTQYF. The part of the CDR3 DNA that was read is TGTGCCAGCAGCTTAACTCGGGCTAGCGGGTTCGCAGATACG. J is TRBJ2-3 and V is TRBV7-3, with 8 bases matching TRBD2. The read falls 3 residues short of the CDR3 end, and the missing part is taken from the germline J gene. Per germline, CDR1 SGHTA and CDR2 FQGTGA. The ends lost 0 bases at V and 4 bases at J; junction bases unmatched: 9. This CDR3 has 17 residues.

Details on this clone: The read stops 3 residues short of the end of the CDR3; the missing end is completed from the germline J gene. The chain uses TRBV20-1 and TRBJ1-1; possible D gene TRBD1, 6 bases. Between the trimmed V and J ends, which lost 7 bases and 0 bases, there was a span of 15 bases. CDR1 DFQATT and CDR2 SNEGSKA come from the germline V gene (reference sequence). The CDR3 has 14 amino acids. The DNA read from the CDR3 is TGCAGTGGACTTGAGGGGGGGATGAACACTGAA. Protein sequence: CSGLEGGMNTE. The full CDR3 is CSGLEGGMNTEAFF.

Points on this clone: Sequencing ends 3 residues short of the CDR3 end; the germline J gene provides the rest. The chain is built from TRBV5-6 and TRBJ2-3, with unresolved D. CDR1 and CDR2 from the germline V gene are SGHDT and YYEEEE. Trimming removed 0 bases from V and 4 bases from J, with 9 bases in between. CDR3 length equals 14 residues. Incomplete CDR3 DNA: TGTGCCAGCAGCTTGGGTGGGCATGCAGATACG. This codes for CASSLGGHADT. The whole CDR3 reads CASSLGGHADTQYF.

For this clone: The read falls 3 residues short of the CDR3 end, and the missing part is taken from the germline J gene. The chain couples TRBV10-1 to TRBJ2-5, with 8 bases fitting TRBD2. V was clipped by 1 base and J by 5 bases; unmatched bases: 6. This CDR3 is 15 amino acids long. Germline CDR1 WNHNN, CDR2 SYGVQD (reference sequence). The sequenced part of the CDR3 DNA is TGCGCCAGCAGTGAGTTGACTAGCGAAGCGGAGACC. Translation gives CASSELTSEAET. The complete CDR3 reads CASSELTSEAETQYF.

About this clone: Sequencing ends 3 residues short of the CDR3 end; the germline J gene provides the rest. The chain carries TRBV2 and TRBJ1-6; TRBD1 matches 7 bases. Losses at the gene ends were 6 bases for V and 6 bases for J; bases not matched to a gene: 2. Per germline, CDR1 SNHLY and CDR2 FYNNEI. The CDR3 has 13 amino acids. CDR3 DNA (partial): TGTGCCAGCAGGGGACAGCCTAATTCACCC. This codes for CASRGQPNSP. The whole CDR3 sequence is CASRGQPNSPLHF.

About this clone: The read halts 3 residues ahead of the CDR3 end, with the missing end drawn from the germline J gene. The chain employs TRBV12-3 or TRBV12-4 and TRBJ2-7, with D uncertain. The CDR3 is 13 amino acids. The germline V and J ends were trimmed by 2 bases and 4 bases, with 9 bases remaining between them. CDR3 residues: CASSLRHLYEQYF. Incomplete CDR3 DNA: TGTGCCAGCAGTTTAAGGCACCTTTACGAG.

On this clone itself: The DNA ends 3 residues before the CDR3 does, and the rest of the CDR3 is filled in from the germline J gene. This chain uses TRBV20-1 with TRBJ2-1, with TRBD2 identical over 10 bases. The CDR3 contains 15 residues. CDR1 is DFQATT and CDR2 is SNEGSKA in the germline V gene (reference sequence). V lost 1 base, J lost 7 bases, and 7 bases stayed unmatched. This CDR3 reads CSARAPERGGNEQFF. CDR3 DNA, as far as it was read: TGCAGTGCTAGAGCCCCAGAGCGGGGGGGAAATGAG.

A note on this clone: The read is 3 residues too short to cover the CDR3 end, so that end is filled in from the germline J gene. The chain carries TRBV5-1 and TRBJ2-7; 9 bases align to TRBD1. The V gene end was trimmed by 3 bases and the J gene end by 2 bases; junction bases not matched to a gene: 3. CDR3 length: 14 residues. The germline CDR1 and CDR2 sequences are SGHRS and YFSETQ. The CDR3 region is CASSWGQGPYEQYF. The CDR3 DNA, read in part, is TGCGCCAGCAGCTGGGGACAGGGCCCCTACGAG.

To note about this clone: The CDR3 is cut off 3 residues early in the read; its end comes from the germline J gene. The chain has TRBV20-1 and TRBJ1-5; D is possibly TRBD1 (5 bases). From germline, CDR1 is DFQATT and CDR2 SNEGSKA (reference sequence). V was cut by 6 bases and J by 3 bases, with 15 bases left in between. There are 14 residues in the CDR3. Incomplete CDR3 DNA: TGCAGTGCCCGCCCGGGGGGGAACAATCAGCCC. Its protein is CSARPGGNNQP. The CDR3 reads in full as CSARPGGNNQPQHF.